Below are 28 T cell receptor beta chains sequenced from a single sample in a study of blood T cells in healthy people across ages. The authors ran a second PCR of 7 to 11 cycles using a sample-barcoded 5' primer and a J-beta primer mix. TCRdb called the 5' RACE reads again in MiXCR, with one record for every CDR3 protein. The data contain about a million distinct CDR3 sequences, roughly 51% of them singletons. Sequencing was done on a sample of blood. The receptors derive from a woman in her fifties or sixties in good health.

Only a few counts were recorded for this clonotype. The rearrangement joins TRBV2 to TRBJ2-7; 12 nucleotides line up with TRBD2. Germline V gene data show CDR1 as SNHLY and CDR2 as FYNNEI. V lost 6 bases, J lost 6 bases, and 9 bases stayed unmatched. The CDR3 consists of 15 residues. Written as DNA, the CDR3 is TGTGCCAGCAGGCTCGGACTAGCGGGATCTGTCGAGCAGTACTTC. Translation: CASRLGLAGSVEQYF. Filled out from reference TRBV2 and TRBJ2-7, the complete variable domain reads EPEVTQTPSHQVTQMGQEVILRCVPISNHLYFYWYRQILGQKVEFLVSFYNNEISEKSEIFDDQFSVERPDGSNFTLKIRSTKLEDSAMYFCASRLGLAGSVEQYFGPGTRLTVT.

This clonotype was seen only a few times. The chain carries TRBV20-1 and TRBJ2-7; no clear D. The CDR3 runs 13 residues. V dropped 6 bases and J dropped 3 bases, with 15 bases sitting between them. Germline-derived CDR1 and CDR2 are DFQATT and SNEGSKA (reference sequence). The CDR3 nucleotides read TGCAGTGCCGACACGGGCCTCAACTACGAGCAGTACTTC. It translates to CSADTGLNYEQYF.

This chain uses TRBV6-5 with TRBJ2-3, with 10 bases fitting TRBD2. Trimming cost V 7 bases and J 1 base; bases outside gene matches: 5. This CDR3 contains 15 residues. Germline lookup yields CDR1 MNHEY and CDR2 SVGAGI. This CDR3 is CASMPSGRRTDTQYF. The CDR3 DNA is TGTGCCAGCATGCCTAGCGGGAGACGCACAGATACGCAGTATTTT.

This clonotype was observed a few times. This chain uses TRBV5-1 with TRBJ2-7; D might be TRBD1 (5 bases). V lost 2 bases, J lost 0 bases, and 15 bases lay in between. The CDR3 has 16 amino acids. The germline gives CDR1 SGHRS, CDR2 YFSETQ. The CDR3 reads CASSFSATGTSYEQYF. The CDR3 nucleotides read TGCGCCAGCAGCTTTTCGGCAACAGGAACCTCCTACGAGCAGTACTTC.

The rearrangement uses TRBV29-1 and TRBJ1-2, with a weak D call TRBD1 (6 bases). V was pared by 0 bases and J by 4 bases, with 15 bases between. Per germline, CDR1 SQVTM and CDR2 ANQGSEA. CDR3 length: 15 residues. In DNA form, the CDR3 reads TGCAGCGTTGAAGATCCGGCAGGGGAGGGCTATGGCTACACCTTC. It codes for CSVEDPAGEGYGYTF.

V and J are TRBV4-2 and TRBJ1-6; 7 bases align to TRBD1. This CDR3 contains 16 residues. The germline CDR1 and CDR2 sequences are LGHNA and YNFKEQ. The V segment lost 1 base and the J segment 4 bases; nucleotides outside the gene matches: 4. CDR3 amino acids: CASSQGGGQYNSPLHF. CDR3 sequence (DNA): TGTGCCAGCAGCCAAGGGGGGGGACAGTATAATTCACCCCTCCACTTT.

This clonotype turned up a few times. The rearrangement uses TRBV2 and TRBJ2-7; D uncertain. Germline V gene lookup returns CDR1 SNHLY and CDR2 FYNNEI. The CDR3 length is 13 residues. Trimming pared 0 bases from V and 3 bases from J, leaving 6 bases between. CDR3 sequence reads: CASSEASLYEQYF. In DNA form, the CDR3 reads TGTGCCAGCAGTGAAGCGAGCCTCTACGAGCAGTACTTC.

This chain links TRBV6-2 or TRBV6-3 with TRBJ1-2, with TRBD1 identical over 7 bases. The J segment lost 8 bases and the V segment lost 2 bases, leaving 14 bases of the junction unmatched. CDR1 is MNHEY and CDR2 is SVGEGT in the germline V gene. The CDR3 is 16 residues long. The CDR3 reads CASSYVTGTAIKGYTF. CDR3 nucleotides: TGTGCCAGCAGTTACGTCACCGGGACAGCCATTAAGGGCTACACCTTC.

J is TRBJ2-4 and V is TRBV9; weak D call: TRBD1 (6 bases). V was trimmed by 4 bases and J by 8 bases, leaving 22 bases between them. Per germline, CDR1 SGDLS and CDR2 YYNGEE. The CDR3 spans 16 residues. CDR3 sequence: CASSTPRGHWGDIQYF. CDR3 sequence (DNA): TGTGCCAGCAGCACACCCCGGGGACATTGGGGAGACATTCAGTACTTC.

The rearrangement uses TRBV4-3 and TRBJ1-4; D not resolved. V lost 3 bases and J lost 0, with 8 bases in between. Looked up from germline, CDR1 is LGHNA and CDR2 is YSLEER. CDR3 length: 15 amino acids. The CDR3 sequence is CASSQTLATNEKLFF. The CDR3 DNA reads as TGCGCCAGCAGCCAGACACTTGCAACTAATGAAAAACTGTTTTTT.

For this clonotype: This may stem from a read error, because a much larger clone lies one nucleotide away. The genes are TRBV28 and TRBJ2-5; D gene uncertain. V was trimmed by 3 bases and J by 6 bases, leaving 2 bases between them. This CDR3 spans 10 amino acids. Per the germline V gene, CDR1 is MDHEN and CDR2 is SYDVKM. CDR3 DNA: TGTGCCAGCAGTTTTCAGACCCAGTACTTC. This gives the protein CASSFQTQYF.

The chain uses TRBV20-1 and TRBJ2-1; unclear D gene. The CDR3 has 11 residues. Germline V gives CDR1 DFQATT, CDR2 SNEGSKA (reference sequence). The V gene lost 3 bases and the J gene lost 9 bases, with 9 bases spanning the gap. The CDR3 reads CSARRVGEQFF. CDR3 nucleotide sequence: TGCAGTGCTAGGCGAGTGGGTGAGCAGTTCTTC.

On this clonotype: At one boundary the junction diverges from the germline segment, which might be a read error. The chain is built from TRBV5-1 and TRBJ2-5, with no clear D. The CDR3 extends over 13 amino acids. Germline assignment: CDR1 SGHRS and CDR2 YFSETQ. The CDR3 DNA sequence: TGCGCCGGCAGCTTGACGGTGGTAGAGACCCAGTACTTC. Translating it yields CAGSLTVVETQYF.

This clonotype was observed a handful of times. V gene TRBV12-3 or TRBV12-4 combines with J gene TRBJ2-7; possibly TRBD1 for D (6 bases). The CDR3 extends over 14 amino acids. V was clipped by 3 bases and J by 5 bases, with 14 bases between them. CDR3 sequence: CASSLVPPGDEQYF. Written as DNA, the CDR3 is TGTGCCAGCAGTTTGGTACCCCCAGGGGACGAGCAGTACTTC.

The table lists this clonotype with a few counts. The chain employs TRBV24-1 and TRBJ2-3, with D tentatively TRBD2 (5 bases). Germline V gene sequence: CDR1 KGHDR, CDR2 SFDVKD. This CDR3 has 15 amino acids. Trimming took 5 bases from V and 0 from J, leaving 11 bases between them. CDR3 in amino acids: CATSGRGASTDTQYF. As DNA, the CDR3 is TGTGCCACCAGTGGTCGGGGAGCTAGCACAGATACGCAGTATTTT.

This chain uses TRBV7-2 with TRBJ2-7; no reliable D call. The CDR3 extends over 16 amino acids. Per germline, CDR1 SGHTA and CDR2 FQGNSA. V was trimmed by 3 bases and J by 6 bases, leaving 21 bases between them. The CDR3 loop reads CASSFLKVSPKVEQYF. The CDR3 DNA follows: TGTGCCAGCAGCTTTCTGAAGGTGTCCCCAAAAGTCGAGCAGTACTTC.

The chain uses TRBV27 and TRBJ2-5, with D hard to call. V dropped 0 bases and J dropped 2 bases, with 7 bases sitting between them. The germline V gene encodes CDR1 MNHEY and CDR2 SMNVEV (reference sequence). CDR3 size: 14 residues. The CDR3 bases are TGTGCCAGCAGTTTATCGCACAGTCAAGAGACCCAGTACTTC. Amino acid sequence: CASSLSHSQETQYF.

This sequence joins TRBV6-1 and TRBJ1-1, with D possibly TRBD1 on 5 matching bases. The CDR3 runs to 11 residues. Germline CDR1 is MNHNS and CDR2 is SASEGT. Trimming cost V 2 bases and J 8 bases, with 6 bases left between them. The CDR3 reads CASSERGEAFF. The CDR3 DNA sequence: TGTGCCAGCAGTGAAAGGGGAGAAGCTTTCTTT.

The V and J genes are TRBV12-3 or TRBV12-4 and TRBJ1-5, with D uncertain. The CDR3 loop spans 13 amino acids. V was clipped by 6 bases and J by 5 bases, with 11 bases between them. As DNA, the CDR3 is TGTGCCAGCAGAGACGGACGGGATCAGCCCCAGCATTTT. The encoded protein is CASRDGRDQPQHF.

In this sample, this clonotype turned up a few times. This chain connects TRBV6-1 to TRBJ2-7, with 7 bases lining up with TRBD2. Losses at the gene ends were 1 base for V and 2 bases for J; bases not matched to a gene: 11. Germline CDR1 and CDR2: MNHNS and SASEGT. The CDR3 loop spans 17 amino acids. The CDR3 nucleotides are TGTGCCAGCAGTGAAGGCCCGCCGAGCGGGACCCCCTACGAGCAGTACTTC. Its translation: CASSEGPPSGTPYEQYF.

This clonotype has just a few counts. A much more abundant neighbour one base away suggests this may be a read error. V usage is TRBV7-9 and J usage is TRBJ2-7; TRBD2 might be the D (8 bases). This CDR3 has 16 amino acids. Germline V lookup: CDR1 SEHNR, CDR2 FQNEAQ (reference sequence). V was shortened by 8 bases and J by 7 bases, with 27 bases between the two germline ends. Here the CDR3 DNA reads TGTGCCAGCCAGGGGGGAACTAGCGGATTCTACAATGAGCAGTACTTC. Its protein product is CASQGGTSGFYNEQYF.

This clonotype showed up just a few times. This chain connects TRBV10-3 to TRBJ2-5, with 11 bases identical to TRBD2. The end of the DNA aligns better with TRBJ2-7, so the J call may be wrong. CDR1 and CDR2 from the germline V gene are ENHRY and SYGVKD. This CDR3 is built from 15 residues. CDR3 DNA: TGTGCCATCAGTGCTACACCGGGACTAGCGGCCGAGCAGTACTTC. This encodes CAISATPGLAAEQYF.

This chain joins TRBV6-2 or TRBV6-3 and TRBJ1-1; the match to TRBD1 covers 7 bases. The CDR3 is 14 amino acids. Germline assignment: CDR1 MNHEY and CDR2 SVGEGT. Trimming removed 4 bases from V and 1 base from J; junction bases left unmatched: 3. The CDR3 bases are TGTGCCAGCAGTTTCGGGACAGCGAACACTGAAGCTTTCTTT. This sequence encodes CASSFGTANTEAFF.

V gene TRBV12-3 or TRBV12-4 combines with J gene TRBJ2-4; D might be TRBD1 or TRBD2, each matching 5 bases. This CDR3 is built from 14 residues. V was clipped by 3 bases and J by 5 bases, with 11 bases between them. The CDR3: CASSLWGSENIQYF. The CDR3 DNA sequence: TGTGCCAGCAGTTTGTGGGGGAGTGAAAACATTCAGTACTTC.

The chain couples TRBV9 to TRBJ2-3, with TRBD2 matching 9 bases. This CDR3 is 15 amino acids long. Germline CDR1 reads SGDLS; CDR2 reads YYNGEE. Trimming removed 3 bases from V and 0 bases from J; junction bases left unmatched: 2. CDR3: CASSAGLASTDTQYF. The CDR3 DNA reads TGTGCCAGCAGCGCCGGACTAGCGAGCACAGATACGCAGTATTTT.

As regards this clonotype: A read error may be the cause here, since a much bigger clone is one base away. The gene calls are TRBV29-1 and TRBJ1-3, with a weak D call TRBD1 (5 bases). The CDR3 is 13 residues long. The germline CDR1 and CDR2 sequences are SQVTM and ANQGSEA. V was trimmed by 4 bases and J by 7 bases, leaving 14 bases between them. DNA of the CDR3: TGCAGCGTTGCCCAGGGCGTTGGGAACACCATATATTTT. This translates into CSVAQGVGNTIYF.

The gene calls are TRBV7-9 and TRBJ2-1, with 11 bases aligning to TRBD2. V gave up 2 bases and J gave up 8 bases; unmatched junction bases: 8. CDR1 and CDR2 from the germline V gene are SEHNR and FQNEAQ (reference sequence). This CDR3 is 16 amino acids long. CDR3 loop: CASSLTSGSLRDEQFF. CDR3 nucleotide sequence: TGTGCCAGCAGCTTAACTAGCGGGAGTCTGCGAGATGAGCAGTTCTTC.

Only a few counts were recorded for this clonotype. J is TRBJ2-7 and V is TRBV28; D is possibly TRBD2 (7 bases). V dropped 7 bases and J dropped 2 bases, with 18 bases sitting between them. Germline V gives CDR1 MDHEN, CDR2 SYDVKM. This CDR3 is built from 15 residues. In DNA form, the CDR3 reads TGTGCCAGCATGACGTCTGGGGAGGGGGCCTACGAGCAGTACTTC. Translated: CASMTSGEGAYEQYF.